This T cell receptor beta chain was obtained from a study of CD8+ T cells in alopecia areata. Findings and caveats of the study: Patients showed less clear TCR sequence sharing than mice, possibly partly because of HLA diversity.

Of note for this clone: What it binds is not known.

Those with alopecia areata gave lesional scalp punch biopsies and peripheral blood. V lost 6 bases and J 6 bases, leaving 9 bases between the germline ends. The germline CDR1 and CDR2 sequences are KGHSH and LQKENI. The CDR3 extends over 12 amino acids. cDNA prepared by RNA extraction and subsequent reverse transcription served as the template for sequencing. Only in-frame clones appear in the TCRdb table, and some are missing; sequencing was by immunoSEQ multiplex PCR. The table shows around 60,000 clones, with about 40% occurring only once. The sequencing input was NKG2D-low CD8+ T cells sorted from blood. The chain couples TRBV18 to TRBJ2-1; D is perhaps TRBD2 (5 bases). This receptor was identified in a human donor with alopecia areata. In DNA, the CDR3 is TGTGCCAGCTCCTGGGAGACCAATGAGCAGTTCTTC. Its protein product is CASSWETNEQFF.